Listed below are T cell receptor beta chains from one sample, sequenced in a study of T cell changes during pregnancy in multiple sclerosis. Produced via immunoSEQ multiplex PCR; TCRdb's table is partial and in-frame only. Of tens of thousands of clones listed, 85% to 90% are singletons. This specimen was CD4+ T cells from peripheral blood mononuclear cells, taken in the first trimester of pregnancy. The receptors originated from a female donor in good health, enrolled as a control in a pregnancy study. Both conserved end residues are part of each CDR3.

v_call cdr3_aa
TRBV29-1 CSVESSGETDTQYF
TRBV28 CASSLLGATGGSYNEQFF
TRBV6-1 CATSTGAVNTEAFF
TRBV28 CASSSSVTGELFF
TRBV7-3 CASRAVASPNYGYTF
TRBV5-1 CASSLQITGSVEQYF
TRBV9 CASSALAGGHSGNTIYF
TRBV18 CASSLDRNTEAFF
TRBV4-3 CASSPPASGNTGELFF
TRBV19 CASSTPGGGSSYNSPLHF
TRBV19 CASSIGLAGGKYF
TRBV27 CASSGNRGTNEKLFF
TRBV28 CASSTREAFF
TRBV29-1 CSVQDSGYTDTQYF
TRBV5-1 CASLAGTGETQYF
TRBV19 CASSDLQGAYTF
TRBV29-1 CSVSTDNQPQHF
TRBV5-1 CASSPGSRGQPQHF
TRBV4-3 CASSQGTSGSGYTGELFF
TRBV6-5 CASSSESHQPQHF
TRBV7-2 CASSFGDYTDTQYF
TRBV14 CASSQELGRPYGYTF
TRBV11-1 CASSLEGDYGYTF
TRBV15 CATSHRELFYGYTF
TRBV5-1 CASTAGTGVSEQYF
TRBV9 CASSVGPSPGVYEQYF
TRBV7-9 CASSLGPHDRSGANVLTF
TRBV21-1 CASSRYFSGGATDTQYF
TRBV29-1 CSVARDFNSGANVLTF
TRBV10-3 CAISVGGGIDEQYF
TRBV9 CASSVGLAGFEQFF
TRBV6-4 CASSDAAPANTGELFF
TRBV2 CASSDPGLQETQYF